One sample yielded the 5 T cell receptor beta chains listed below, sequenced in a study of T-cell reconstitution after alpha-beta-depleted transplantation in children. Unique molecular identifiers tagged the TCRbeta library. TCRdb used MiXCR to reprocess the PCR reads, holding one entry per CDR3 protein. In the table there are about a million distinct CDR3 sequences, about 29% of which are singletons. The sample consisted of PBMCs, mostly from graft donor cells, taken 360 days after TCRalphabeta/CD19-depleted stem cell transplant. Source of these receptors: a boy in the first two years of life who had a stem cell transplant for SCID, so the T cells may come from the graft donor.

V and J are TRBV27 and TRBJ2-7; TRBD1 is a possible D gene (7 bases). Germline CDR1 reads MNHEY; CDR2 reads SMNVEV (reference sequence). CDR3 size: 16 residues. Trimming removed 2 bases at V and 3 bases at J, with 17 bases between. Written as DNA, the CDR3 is TGTGCCAGCAGTTTAATCTCGGCAGGGGGGATCTACGAGCAGTACTTC. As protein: CASSLISAGGIYEQYF.

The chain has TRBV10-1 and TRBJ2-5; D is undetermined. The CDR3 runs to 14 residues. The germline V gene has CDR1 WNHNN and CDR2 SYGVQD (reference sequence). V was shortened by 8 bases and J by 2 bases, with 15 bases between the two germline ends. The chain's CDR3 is CASATVLYQETQYF. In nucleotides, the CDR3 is TGCGCCAGCGCTACAGTTCTCTATCAAGAGACCCAGTACTTC.

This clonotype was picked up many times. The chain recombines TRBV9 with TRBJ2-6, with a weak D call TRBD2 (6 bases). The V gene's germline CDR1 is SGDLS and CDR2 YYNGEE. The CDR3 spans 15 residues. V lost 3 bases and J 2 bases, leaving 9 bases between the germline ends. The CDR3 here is CASSAGTAGANVLTF. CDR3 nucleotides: TGTGCCAGCAGCGCAGGGACTGCTGGGGCCAACGTCCTGACTTTC.

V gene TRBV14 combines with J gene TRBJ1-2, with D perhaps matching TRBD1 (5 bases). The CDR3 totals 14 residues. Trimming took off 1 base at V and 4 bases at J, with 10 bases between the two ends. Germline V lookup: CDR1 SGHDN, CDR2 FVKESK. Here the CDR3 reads CASSQVIDSYGYTF. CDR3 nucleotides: TGTGCCAGCAGCCAAGTAATTGACAGCTATGGCTACACCTTC.

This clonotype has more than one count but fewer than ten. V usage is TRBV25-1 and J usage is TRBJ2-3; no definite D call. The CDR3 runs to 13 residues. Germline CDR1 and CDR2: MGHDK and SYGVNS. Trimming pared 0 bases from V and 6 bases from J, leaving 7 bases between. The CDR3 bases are TGTGCCAGCAGTGAATACCAGGAGGATACGCAGTATTTT. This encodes CASSEYQEDTQYF.